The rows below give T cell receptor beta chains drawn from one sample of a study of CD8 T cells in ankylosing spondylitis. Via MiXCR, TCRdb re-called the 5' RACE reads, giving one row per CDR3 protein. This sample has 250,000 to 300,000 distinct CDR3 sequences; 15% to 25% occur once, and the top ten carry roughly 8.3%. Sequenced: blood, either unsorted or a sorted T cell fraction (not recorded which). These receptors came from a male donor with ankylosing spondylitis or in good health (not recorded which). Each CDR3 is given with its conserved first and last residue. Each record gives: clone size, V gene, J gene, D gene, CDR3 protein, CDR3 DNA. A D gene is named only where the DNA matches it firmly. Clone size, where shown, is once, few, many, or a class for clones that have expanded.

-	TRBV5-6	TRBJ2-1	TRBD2	CASSLDRGSMFF	TGTGCCAGCAGCTTGGATCGCGGGAGTATGTTCTTC
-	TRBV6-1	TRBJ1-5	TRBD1	CASRSGTGGSQPQHF	TGTGCCAGCAGGTCCGGGACAGGGGGCAGCCAGCCCCAGCATTTT
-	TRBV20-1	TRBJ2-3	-	CSASPGDTQYF	TGCAGTGCTTCCCCGGGCGATACGCAGTATTTT
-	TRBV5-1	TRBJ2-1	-	CASSPPALSEQFF	TGCGCCAGCAGCCCTCCAGCGTTGTCTGAGCAGTTCTTC
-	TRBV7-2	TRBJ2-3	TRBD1	CASSLVNRGRDTQYF	TGTGCCAGCAGCTTGGTAAACAGGGGGCGAGATACGCAGTATTTT
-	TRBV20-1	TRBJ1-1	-	CSARPQDTEAFF	TGCAGTGCTAGACCACAGGACACTGAAGCTTTCTTT
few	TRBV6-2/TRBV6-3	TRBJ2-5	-	CASSPPGRETQYF	TGTGCCAGCAGTCCACCAGGGAGAGAGACCCAGTACTTC
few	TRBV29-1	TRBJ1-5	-	CSVKAPGTNQPQHF	TGCAGCGTTAAAGCTCCCGGGACAAATCAGCCCCAGCATTTT
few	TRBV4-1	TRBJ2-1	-	CASSQEGGYNEQFF	TGCGCCAGCAGCCAAGAAGGAGGGTACAATGAGCAGTTCTTC
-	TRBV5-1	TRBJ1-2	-	CASSSQIPNYGYTF	TGCGCCAGCAGTTCACAGATACCCAACTATGGCTACACCTTC
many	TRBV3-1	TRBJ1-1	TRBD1	CASSLDRVGTFF	TGTGCCAGCAGCCTCGACAGGGTGGGAACTTTCTTT
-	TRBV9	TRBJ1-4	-	CASSVDLQGGTNEKLFF	TGTGCCAGCAGCGTAGACCTACAGGGTGGAACTAATGAAAAACTGTTTTTT
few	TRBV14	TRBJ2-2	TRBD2	CASSHRTRPTGELFF	TGTGCCAGCAGCCATCGGACTAGGCCCACCGGGGAGCTGTTTTTT
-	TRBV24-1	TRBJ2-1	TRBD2	CATSTYGGALYNEQFF	TGTGCCACCAGCACGTACGGGGGGGCCCTATACAATGAGCAGTTCTTC
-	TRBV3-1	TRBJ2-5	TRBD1	CASSRRGSYETQYF	TGTGCCAGCAGCCGCAGGGGGTCTTACGAGACCCAGTACTTC
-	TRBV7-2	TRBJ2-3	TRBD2	CASSSVAGTDTQYF	TGTGCCAGCAGCTCCGTAGCGGGGACAGATACGCAGTATTTT
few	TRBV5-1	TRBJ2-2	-	CASSSPRPNTGELFF	TGCGCCAGCAGCTCCCCCAGGCCGAACACCGGGGAGCTGTTTTTT